The 22 T cell receptor beta chains listed next were all sequenced from one sample in a study of T cells in Graves' hyperthyroidism and ophthalmopathy. RNA transcripts yielded amplified TCR beta CDR3 regions. HTBI primers were employed in a first-round RT-PCR of the TCR CDR3. TCRdb processed the multiplex PCR reads anew with MiXCR; each CDR3 protein has one entry. Of hundreds of thousands of distinct CDR3 sequences detected, 20% to 25% appear once; the ten largest clones hold about 30%. Material: blood. Receptors were obtained from a man aged 35 to 55 with Graves' hyperthyroidism that later progressed to Graves' ophthalmopathy.

This clonotype came up many times. The rearrangement joins TRBV11-2 to TRBJ1-1; D ambiguous. The CDR3 contains 15 residues. V lost 5 bases, J lost 4 bases, and 17 bases lay in between. Germline values: CDR1 SGHAT, CDR2 FQNNGV. The DNA of the CDR3 is TGTGCCAGCAGCCCCCGTATGGGCTGGGGCACTGAAGCTTTCTTT. As protein: CASSPRMGWGTEAFF.

This clonotype has at least ten counts. The chain joins TRBV15 to TRBJ1-1, with 7 positions matching TRBD1. CDR1 is LNHNV, CDR2 YYDKDF, per germline (reference sequence). J was trimmed by 0 bases and V by 0 bases; bases with no gene match: 13. The CDR3 contains 19 residues. The CDR3 region is CATSRENLWDRPMNTEAFF. CDR3 DNA sequence: TGTGCCACCAGCAGAGAAAACCTCTGGGACAGACCCATGAACACTGAAGCTTTCTTT.

This clonotype was picked up many times. The chain links TRBV28 to TRBJ2-7; TRBD1 or TRBD2 may be the D gene (5 bases each). Germline CDR1 and CDR2: MDHEN and SYDVKM. The CDR3 is made up of 16 amino acids. V was clipped by 2 bases and J by 0 bases, with 14 bases between them. This chain's CDR3 is CASSLIGTVRSYEQYF. The CDR3 coding sequence is TGTGCCAGCAGTTTAATAGGGACGGTTCGCTCCTACGAGCAGTACTTC.

The gene calls are TRBV13 and TRBJ1-2, with TRBD1 as a possible D gene (6 bases). V was trimmed by 1 base and J by 8 bases, leaving 11 bases between them. CDR1 and CDR2 (germline): PRHDT, FYEKMQ (reference sequence). This CDR3 region has 13 residues. Written as DNA, the CDR3 is TGTGCCAGCAGCTTAGAAGGGGGAGGAGGCTACACCTTC. Its translation is CASSLEGGGGYTF.

In this sample, this clonotype turned up many times. The V call is TRBV12-3 or TRBV12-4, the J call TRBJ2-2, with 7 nucleotides matching TRBD2. V dropped 3 bases and J dropped 8; count of bases not matched to a gene: 3. This CDR3 has 13 amino acids. As DNA, the CDR3 is TGTGCCAGCAGTTTCCAGCGGGAAGGGGAGCTGTTTTTT. Translation gives CASSFQREGELFF.

This clonotype was seen at least ten times. The chain is built from TRBV25-1 and TRBJ2-7, with D perhaps matching TRBD1 (6 bases). With 10 bases removed from V and 4 bases from J, the gap between germline ends came to 17 bases. Germline V CDR1 and CDR2: MGHDK, SYGVNS. The CDR3 has 13 residues. This CDR3 reads CATTPGVPYEQYF. CDR3 nucleotide sequence: TGTGCCACCACCCCAGGGGTCCCTTACGAGCAGTACTTC.

This clonotype was counted ten times or more. The chain recombines TRBV10-3 with TRBJ2-2; D is uncertain. CDR3 length equals 12 residues. Germline CDR1 is ENHRY and CDR2 is SYGVKD. Trimming took off 8 bases at V and 0 bases at J, with 4 bases between the two ends. As DNA, the CDR3 is TGTGCCATCCGCACGAACACCGGGGAGCTGTTTTTT. Residues: CAIRTNTGELFF.

This clonotype was seen ten or more times. V gene TRBV4-1 combines with J gene TRBJ2-7; 10 nucleotides line up with TRBD1. Germline trimming cut 1 base from V and 1 base from J; bases unmatched to any gene: 4. Looked up from germline, CDR1 is MGHRA and CDR2 is YSYEKL. CDR3 length: 16 residues. The CDR3, as DNA: TGCGCCAGCAGCCAAGGACCGGGACAGGGGTCCTACGAGCAGTACTTC. Amino acid sequence: CASSQGPGQGSYEQYF.

The sample holds many counts of this clonotype. V gene TRBV19 combines with J gene TRBJ1-5; no clear D. CDR1 LNHDA and CDR2 SQIVND come from the germline V gene (reference sequence). V was cut by 7 bases and J by 4 bases, with 14 bases left in between. This CDR3 contains 14 residues. The CDR3 protein is CASNDLVSNQPQHF. CDR3 coding DNA: TGTGCCAGTAATGACCTCGTTAGTAATCAGCCCCAGCATTTT.

There are many counts of this clonotype. The genes are TRBV7-8 and TRBJ2-7, with a weak D call TRBD2 (6 bases). Trimming cost V 7 bases and J 1 base, with 11 bases left between them. The V gene's germline CDR1 is SGHVS and CDR2 FQNEAQ. The length of the CDR3 is 13 residues. As DNA, the CDR3 is TGTGCCAGCAAATATAGCGGATCCTACGAGCAGTACTTC. It translates to CASKYSGSYEQYF.

Remarks on this clonotype: A much larger clone differs by one base, so this may be a read error. The chain joins TRBV5-1 to TRBJ1-2; D might be TRBD1 (6 bases). Germline-derived CDR1 and CDR2 are SGHRS and YFSETQ. The CDR3 is 14 residues long. DNA of the CDR3: TGCGCCAGCAGCGACGACAGGATTGCCTTCGGCTACGCCTTC. As protein: CASSDDRIAFGYAF.

This clonotype appeared many times. The rearrangement links TRBV20-1 to TRBJ1-2; 11 nucleotides agree with TRBD1. V gave up 2 bases and J gave up 5 bases; unmatched junction bases: 7. This CDR3 has 15 residues. Germline CDR1 is DFQATT and CDR2 is SNEGSKA (reference sequence). CDR3 region: CSARPGQGAAYGYTF. As DNA, the CDR3 is TGCAGTGCTAGACCCGGACAGGGGGCGGCATATGGCTACACCTTC.

This clonotype was found many times. This sequence joins TRBV12-3 or TRBV12-4 and TRBJ2-7; D is possibly TRBD1 or TRBD2 (5 bases each). V lost 5 bases and J 2 bases, leaving 16 bases between the germline ends. The CDR3 extends over 15 amino acids. CDR3 protein: CASSGPTRGTYEQYF. The CDR3, as DNA: TGTGCCAGCAGTGGTCCCACTAGGGGCACCTACGAGCAGTACTTC.

The chain carries TRBV6-1 and TRBJ2-5; TRBD1 might be the D (6 bases). V was clipped by 6 bases and J by 2 bases, with 16 bases between them. CDR3 length: 15 amino acids. Germline V lookup: CDR1 MNHNS, CDR2 SASEGT. CDR3 bases: TGTGCCAGCAGCGACCGACCAGGGGTACAAGAGACCCAGTACTTC. Its translation is CASSDRPGVQETQYF.

The sample holds many counts of this clonotype. V and J are TRBV6-2 or TRBV6-3 and TRBJ2-7, with no clear D. CDR1 is MNHEY and CDR2 is SVGEGT in the germline V gene. CDR3 size: 13 residues. Trimming stripped 4 bases from V and 7 bases from J, with 14 bases between. This chain's CDR3 is CASSWPTKDEQYF. DNA for the CDR3: TGTGCCAGCAGTTGGCCGACAAAGGATGAGCAGTACTTC.

The V and J genes are TRBV12-3 or TRBV12-4 and TRBJ2-5, with 7 bases fitting TRBD2. With V trimmed by 3 bases and J by 7 bases, 5 bases remained unmatched. The CDR3 has 13 amino acids. CDR3 DNA sequence: TGTGCCAGCAGTTTCGGGGGGACCGGGACCCAGTACTTC. Translated: CASSFGGTGTQYF.

The V call is TRBV6-1, the J call TRBJ1-6; 7 bases fit TRBD1. The CDR3 totals 15 residues. V dropped 7 bases and J dropped 8; count of bases not matched to a gene: 11. The germline CDR1 and CDR2 sequences are MNHNS and SASEGT. In nucleotides, the CDR3 is TGTGCCAGCACCCCCGACAGGGCTCAGGATTCACCCCTCCACTTT. Its protein product is CASTPDRAQDSPLHF.

There are many counts of this clonotype. The chain couples TRBV20-1 to TRBJ2-2; TRBD1 agrees at 10 bases. This CDR3 is built from 14 residues. Trimming took 6 bases from V and 8 from J; bases not matched to a gene: 9. Per germline, CDR1 DFQATT and CDR2 SNEGSKA (reference sequence). The chain's CDR3 is CSAADRGPKGELFF. Here the CDR3 DNA reads TGCAGTGCCGCCGACAGGGGGCCCAAGGGGGAGCTGTTTTTT.

This clonotype was observed at least ten times. V and J are TRBV20-1 and TRBJ2-2; possibly TRBD2 for D (6 bases). The CDR3 extends over 12 amino acids. Germline V gives CDR1 DFQATT, CDR2 SNEGSKA (reference sequence). The germline V and J ends were trimmed by 1 base and 6 bases, with 6 bases remaining between them. Here the CDR3 DNA reads TGCAGTGCTAGAGGCGGGGCCGGGGAGCTGTTTTTT. Protein product: CSARGGAGELFF.

CDR3 nucleotides: TGTGCCAGCACCCCTGGACAGGGCACGTACGAGCAGTACTTC. Its translation is CASTPGQGTYEQYF. V and J are TRBV12-3 or TRBV12-4 and TRBJ2-7; 8 bases align to TRBD1. The CDR3 runs 14 residues. The junction had 9 bases not matched to a gene; V was cut back by 7 bases and J by 4 bases.

V gene TRBV5-1 combines with J gene TRBJ1-1; D is ambiguous. V lost 5 bases, J lost 7 bases, and 9 bases lay in between. The CDR3 runs to 11 residues. The germline V gene encodes CDR1 SGHRS and CDR2 YFSETQ. The CDR3 here is CASSEGSEAFF. The CDR3, as DNA: TGCGCCAGCAGTGAGGGCAGTGAAGCTTTCTTT.

This sequence joins TRBV6-5 and TRBJ1-2; D is possibly TRBD1 (5 bases). CDR3 length equals 15 residues. V lost 6 bases to trimming and J lost 2 bases, with 16 bases between them. Germline CDR1 and CDR2: MNHEY and SVGAGI. The CDR3 sequence is CASSPSSRGNYGYTF. DNA for the CDR3: TGTGCCAGCAGCCCCTCGAGTCGGGGGAACTATGGCTACACCTTC.